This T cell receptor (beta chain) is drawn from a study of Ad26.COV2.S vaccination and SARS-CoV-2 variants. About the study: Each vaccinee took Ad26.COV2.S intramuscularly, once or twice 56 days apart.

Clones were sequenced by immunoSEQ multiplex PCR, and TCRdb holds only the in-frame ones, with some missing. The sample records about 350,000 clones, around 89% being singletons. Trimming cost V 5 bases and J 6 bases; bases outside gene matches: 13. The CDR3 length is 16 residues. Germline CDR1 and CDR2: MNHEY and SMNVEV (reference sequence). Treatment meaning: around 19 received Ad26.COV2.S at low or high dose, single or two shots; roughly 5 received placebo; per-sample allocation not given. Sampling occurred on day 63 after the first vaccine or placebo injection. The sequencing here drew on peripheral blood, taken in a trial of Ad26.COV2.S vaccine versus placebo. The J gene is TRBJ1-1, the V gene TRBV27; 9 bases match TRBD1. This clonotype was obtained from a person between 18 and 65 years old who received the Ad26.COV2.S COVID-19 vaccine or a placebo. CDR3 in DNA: TGTGCCAGCAGTCCCTATCCACAGGGGGCTTATTCTGAAGCTTTCTTT. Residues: CASSPYPQGAYSEAFF.